A single sample is the source of the 21 T cell receptor beta chains below, sequenced in a study of OX40 agonist ivuxolimab in advanced cancers. Generated by immunoSEQ multiplex PCR, the TCRdb table keeps only in-frame clones and is missing some. The sample records about 93,000 clones, 92% being singletons. This specimen was CD4+ or CD8+ T cells sorted from blood, taken in a trial of the OX40 agonist ivuxolimab. The source is an adult with an advanced solid tumor such as melanoma, head and neck, liver or kidney cancer.

This rearrangement joins TRBV30 to TRBJ1-4; D might be TRBD1 (5 bases). Looked up from germline, CDR1 is GTSNPN and CDR2 is SVGIG (reference sequence). Trimming stripped 4 bases from V and 3 bases from J, with 12 bases between. The CDR3 spans 14 residues. The CDR3: CAWKRGVANEKLFF. The CDR3 DNA sequence: TGTGCCTGGAAACGAGGGGTAGCTAATGAAAAACTGTTTTTT. Combining the CDR3 with reference TRBV30 and TRBJ1-4 gives the whole variable domain SQTIHQWPATLVQPVGSPLSLECTVEGTSNPNLYWYRQAAGRGLQLLFYSVGIGQISSEVPQNLSASRPQDRQFILSSKKLLLSDSGFYLCAWKRGVANEKLFFGSGTQLSVL.

The rearrangement uses TRBV29-1 and TRBJ1-5; 8 positions agree with TRBD1. V shed 5 bases and J 5 bases; nucleotides not matched to a gene: 5. CDR1 is SQVTM and CDR2 is ANQGSEA in the germline V gene. CDR3 size: 13 residues. CDR3 nucleotides: TGCAGCGTTTCCCAGGGGGCGCATCAGCCCCAGCATTTT. Protein sequence: CSVSQGAHQPQHF.

The rearrangement joins TRBV7-9 to TRBJ2-7; possibly TRBD2 for D (6 bases). The CDR3 extends over 13 amino acids. CDR1 and CDR2 from the germline V gene are SEHNR and FQNEAQ (reference sequence). V was cut by 3 bases and J by 6 bases, with 12 bases left in between. CDR3 nucleotides: TGTGCCAGCAGCTTCCTCGCGGGAAGCGAGCAGTACTTC. It is translated as CASSFLAGSEQYF.

This clone came up once. This chain joins TRBV6-1 and TRBJ2-1; 9 bases are shared with TRBD2. CDR1 is MNHNS, CDR2 SASEGT, per germline. The CDR3 is 11 amino acids. Trimming cost V 8 bases and J 16 bases; bases outside gene matches: 9. CDR3 protein: CASGREGTNFF. CDR3 nucleotide sequence: TGTGCCAGCGGGCGGGAGGGTACTAATTTCTTC.

This clone was counted once. This rearrangement joins TRBV7-3 to TRBJ1-1; 7 bases map to TRBD1. V trimming: 5 bases; J trimming: 0 bases; junction bases outside the gene matches: 6. The germline V gene encodes CDR1 SGHTA and CDR2 FQGTGA. This CDR3 spans 15 amino acids. The CDR3: CASSLSGQMNTEAFF. The CDR3 region has the DNA TGTGCCAGCAGCCTATCGGGACAGATGAACACTGAAGCTTTCTTT.

V and J are TRBV7-3 and TRBJ2-7, with D tentatively TRBD1 or TRBD2 (6 bases each). The CDR3 has 13 residues. CDR1 is SGHTA and CDR2 is FQGTGA in the germline V gene. V shed 4 bases and J shed 9 bases, with 16 bases lying between them. The CDR3 region is CASSSAPQGGQYF. CDR3 in DNA: TGTGCCAGCAGCTCCGCCCCACAGGGAGGGCAGTACTTC.

V usage is TRBV6-7 and J usage is TRBJ1-1; D is unresolved. TRBV6-7 is given ORF status, its function remaining uncertain. CDR3 length: 15 amino acids. Trimming cost V 9 bases and J 3 bases, with 20 bases left between them. For the CDR3, the DNA is TGTGCCAGGGAGAGGAGTGGTATATGGGACACTGAAGCTTTCTTT. Translated: CARERSGIWDTEAFF.

The chain carries TRBV19 and TRBJ2-6, with D maybe TRBD1 (5 bases). CDR3 length: 16 amino acids. Germline V gene data show CDR1 as LNHDA and CDR2 as SQIVND (reference sequence). V was clipped by 10 bases and J by 0 bases, with 16 bases between them. CDR3 protein: CATAEGAPSGANVLTF. The CDR3 DNA sequence: TGTGCCACCGCGGAAGGGGCCCCCTCTGGGGCCAACGTCCTGACTTTC.

This chain connects TRBV4-1 to TRBJ2-7; D is unclear. Germline V gene data show CDR1 as MGHRA and CDR2 as YSYEKL. The CDR3 runs to 15 residues. Deletions cut 1 base from V and 6 bases from J, with 16 bases between. The CDR3 sequence is CASSQGANQASEQYF. CDR3 DNA sequence: TGCGCCAGCAGCCAAGGGGCCAACCAGGCGTCCGAGCAGTACTTC.

The rearrangement links TRBV7-2 to TRBJ2-1, with 7 bases identical to TRBD2. Per the germline V gene, CDR1 is SGHTA and CDR2 is FQGNSA. V was clipped by 0 bases and J by 3 bases; unmatched bases: 2. This CDR3 is built from 15 residues. Here the CDR3 reads CASSLAAGDYNEQFF. The CDR3 DNA reads TGTGCCAGCAGCTTAGCGGCGGGAGACTACAATGAGCAGTTCTTC.

The chain is built from TRBV7-2 and TRBJ2-5; D perhaps matches TRBD1 (6 bases). Per germline, CDR1 SGHTA and CDR2 FQGNSA. The CDR3 is 13 amino acids. Trimming left V 5 bases short and J 1 base short, with 8 bases between. CDR3 sequence: CASSTGSQETQYF. In DNA, the CDR3 is TGTGCCAGCAGCACAGGGTCCCAAGAGACCCAGTACTTC.

The chain uses TRBV19 and TRBJ1-1; the D gene is possibly TRBD1 (5 bases). The CDR3 has 13 amino acids. The germline CDR1 and CDR2 sequences are LNHDA and SQIVND (reference sequence). The ends were cut back, 10 bases at V and 7 bases at J, with 19 bases in the middle. The CDR3 sequence: CAIQDGPTGEAFF. In DNA form, the CDR3 reads TGTGCCATACAGGACGGGCCCACAGGTGAAGCTTTCTTT.

This chain joins TRBV19 and TRBJ2-1; 10 nucleotides match TRBD2. The CDR3 is 15 residues long. Germline V gene lookup returns CDR1 LNHDA and CDR2 SQIVND (reference sequence). The V segment lost 1 base and the J segment 6 bases; nucleotides outside the gene matches: 3. The CDR3 bases are TGTGCCAGTAGTATAGGGGGGACTAGCGCCAATGAGCAGTTCTTC. This sequence encodes CASSIGGTSANEQFF.

J is TRBJ1-1 and V is TRBV5-1, with 9 bases identical to TRBD1. J lost 7 bases, V lost 3 bases, and 13 bases had no gene match. CDR3 size: 16 residues. The germline V gene has CDR1 SGHRS and CDR2 YFSETQ. This CDR3 is CASSSEPGQGIREAFF. The CDR3 region has the DNA TGCGCCAGCAGCTCTGAACCGGGACAGGGAATTCGTGAAGCTTTCTTT.

V is TRBV19 and J is TRBJ1-2, with D possibly matching TRBD1 (5 bases). Looked up from germline, CDR1 is LNHDA and CDR2 is SQIVND (reference sequence). V gave up 3 bases and J gave up 0 bases, with 11 bases separating them. The CDR3 sequence is 15 residues long. CDR3 in amino acids: CASSMWGSANYGYTF. CDR3 nucleotide sequence: TGTGCCAGTAGTATGTGGGGGTCAGCTAACTATGGCTACACCTTC.

This clone came up a few times. The CDR3 region has the DNA TGCAGCGTTAGTCTGACGGATGAGCAGTTCTTC. Translated: CSVSLTDEQFF. The rearrangement links TRBV29-1 to TRBJ2-1; the D is unclear. Trimming left V 5 bases short and J 8 bases short, with 10 bases between. The CDR3 contains 11 residues. CDR1 and CDR2 from the germline V gene are SQVTM and ANQGSEA.

This clone was observed once. The chain is built from TRBV4-2 and TRBJ2-7, with D tentatively TRBD1 or TRBD2 (5 bases each). The CDR3 contains 14 residues. The germline gives CDR1 LGHNA, CDR2 YNFKEQ. Between the trimmed V and J ends, which lost 4 bases and 3 bases, there was a span of 13 bases. CDR3 sequence: CASSPRDGNYEQYF. DNA of the CDR3: TGTGCCAGCAGCCCCCGGGACGGCAACTACGAGCAGTACTTC.

The table lists this clone with a count of one. The V call is TRBV29-1, the J call TRBJ2-5; 7 bases are a match to TRBD1. The CDR3 spans 12 residues. CDR1 is SQVTM and CDR2 is ANQGSEA in the germline V gene. Trimming took 6 bases from V and 4 from J; bases not matched to a gene: 5. The CDR3 DNA reads as TGCAGCGTCGTCGGGACAGTAGAGACCCAGTACTTC. It translates to CSVVGTVETQYF. Together with reference TRBV29-1 and TRBJ2-5, the CDR3 gives the full variable domain: SAVISQKPSRDICQRGTSLTIQCQVDSQVTMMFWYRQQPGQSLTLIATANQGSEATYESGFVIDKFPISRPNLTFSTLTVSNMSPEDSSIYLCSVVGTVETQYFGPGTRLLVL.

This chain joins TRBV18 and TRBJ2-6, with TRBD1 matching over 7 bases. This CDR3 comprises 15 residues. The ends lost 6 bases at V and 4 bases at J; junction bases unmatched: 6. In germline, CDR1 is KGHSH, CDR2 LQKENI. Here the CDR3 reads CASSETGSGANVLTF. In DNA form, the CDR3 reads TGTGCCAGCTCGGAGACAGGGTCCGGGGCCAACGTCCTGACTTTC.

The chain uses TRBV6-5 and TRBJ1-2; D remains unclear. CDR1 and CDR2 from the germline V gene are MNHEY and SVGAGI. CDR3 size: 12 residues. With 10 bases removed from V and 4 bases from J, the gap between germline ends came to 13 bases. The CDR3 nucleotides are TGTGCCACCCGATCGTACAGCTATGGCTACACCTTC. Amino acids: CATRSYSYGYTF.

The chain recombines TRBV5-5 with TRBJ1-2; D call uncertain. Germline CDR1 and CDR2: SGHKS and YYEKEE (reference sequence). V was shortened by 1 base and J by 10 bases, with 17 bases between the two germline ends. The CDR3 spans 14 residues. This CDR3 is CASSLMGFGSVYTF. In DNA, the CDR3 is TGTGCCAGCAGCTTGATGGGCTTCGGATCTGTCTACACCTTC.